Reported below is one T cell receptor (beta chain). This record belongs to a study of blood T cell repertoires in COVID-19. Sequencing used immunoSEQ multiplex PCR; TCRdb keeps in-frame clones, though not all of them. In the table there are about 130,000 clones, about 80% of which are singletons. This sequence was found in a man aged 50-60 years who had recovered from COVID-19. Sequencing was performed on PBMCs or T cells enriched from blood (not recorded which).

The CDR3 sequence is CASSQAAGFGTDTQYF. The CDR3 bases are TGCGCCAGCAGCCAAGCTGCCGGGTTCGGCACAGATACGCAGTATTTT. The chain has TRBV4-1 and TRBJ2-3; D gene ambiguous. Germline CDR1 reads MGHRA; CDR2 reads YSYEKL. The CDR3 covers 16 residues. The V end was cut by 1 base, the J end by 1 base, with 12 bases between.